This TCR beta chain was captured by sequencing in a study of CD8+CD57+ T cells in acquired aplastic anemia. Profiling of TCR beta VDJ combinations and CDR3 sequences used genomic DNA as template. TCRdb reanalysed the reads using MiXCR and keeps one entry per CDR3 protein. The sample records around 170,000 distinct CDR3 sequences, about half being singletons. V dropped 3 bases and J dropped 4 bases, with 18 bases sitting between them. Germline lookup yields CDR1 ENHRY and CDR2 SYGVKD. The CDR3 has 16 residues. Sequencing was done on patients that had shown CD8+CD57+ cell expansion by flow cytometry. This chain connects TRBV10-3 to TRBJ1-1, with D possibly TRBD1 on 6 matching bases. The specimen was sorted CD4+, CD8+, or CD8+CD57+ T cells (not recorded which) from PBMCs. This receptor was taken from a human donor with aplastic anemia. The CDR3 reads CAISEGGMGAGTEAFF. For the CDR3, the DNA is TGTGCCATCAGTGAAGGAGGGATGGGGGCAGGCACTGAAGCTTTCTTT.